This is a list of T cell receptor beta chains from one sample in a study of cytomegalovirus exposure and HLA in healthy donors. TCRdb's table, derived via immunoSEQ multiplex PCR, lists solely in-frame clones and lacks some. The sample holds over 150,000 clones, 70% to 80% seen once. The sequenced sample was PBMCs. All receptors derive from a woman aged 25 to 39 in good health and CMV-seronegative. The CDR3 runs from the conserved cysteine through the conserved F or W. The D gene is left open where the match is weak. Not every row has a clone size; where given, it reads once, few, many or a size class.

CDR3: CASSLQDSGDTQYF; DNA: TGTGCCAGCAGCTTACAGGACTCCGGAGATACGCAGTATTTT; J: TRBJ2-3; size: NA; D: NA; V: TRBV7-9
CDR3: CAWSVSGVNTEAFF; DNA: TGTGCCTGGAGTGTATCCGGGGTGAACACTGAAGCTTTCTTT; J: TRBJ1-1; size: NA; D: NA; V: TRBV30
CDR3: CASQGYGYTF; DNA: TGTGCCTCACAGGGTTATGGCTACACCTTC; J: TRBJ1-2; size: NA; D: NA; V: TRBV2
CDR3: CASSLEGALAKNIQYF; DNA: TGCGCCAGCAGCTTGGAAGGGGCTCTAGCCAAAAACATTCAGTACTTC; J: TRBJ2-4; size: NA; D: NA; V: TRBV5-1
CDR3: CASSSTGTGYGYTF; DNA: TGTGCCAGCAGCTCGACCGGGACAGGGTATGGCTACACCTTC; J: TRBJ1-2; size: NA; D: TRBD1; V: TRBV7-2
CDR3: CASSSISGTEIYEQYF; DNA: TGTGCCAGCAGCTCAATTTCCGGGACAGAAATATACGAGCAGTACTTC; J: TRBJ2-7; size: NA; D: TRBD1; V: TRBV7-9
CDR3: CASSPRRVGRVMDSPLHF; DNA: TGTGCCAGCAGCCCCCGGAGGGTTGGTAGAGTTATGGATTCACCCCTCCACTTT; J: TRBJ1-6; size: NA; D: NA; V: TRBV7-4
CDR3: CASSKSREETQYF; DNA: TGTGCCAGCAGCAAAAGTAGAGAGGAGACCCAGTACTTC; J: TRBJ2-5; size: NA; D: NA; V: TRBV21-1
CDR3: CASSLRTMNTEAFF; DNA: TGTGCCAGCAGTTTGAGGACAATGAACACTGAAGCTTTCTTT; J: TRBJ1-1; size: NA; D: NA; V: TRBV27
CDR3: CASSLAIGQGWDGYTF; DNA: TGTGCCAGCAGCTTAGCTATAGGACAGGGTTGGGATGGCTACACCTTC; J: TRBJ1-2; size: NA; D: TRBD1; V: TRBV7-2
CDR3: CASSLGHGLDNEQFF; DNA: TGTGCCAGCAGCTTAGGGCATGGACTTGACAATGAGCAGTTCTTC; J: TRBJ2-1; size: NA; D: NA; V: TRBV11-2
CDR3: CASSQEEGLSQPQHF; DNA: TGTGCCAGCAGCCAAGAAGAGGGTTTGAGTCAGCCCCAGCATTTT; J: TRBJ1-5; size: NA; D: NA; V: TRBV4-2
CDR3: CASSLNPTGSGGEQYF; DNA: TGCGCCAGCAGCCTGAATCCGACCGGCTCGGGTGGCGAGCAGTACTTC; J: TRBJ2-7; size: NA; D: NA; V: TRBV5-1
CDR3: CASMSNRDGETQYF; DNA: TGTGCCAGCATGAGTAACAGGGACGGGGAGACCCAGTACTTC; J: TRBJ2-5; size: once; D: NA; V: TRBV2
CDR3: CASSPTRGSTDTQYF; DNA: TGTGCCAGCAGCCCCACTCGAGGTAGCACAGATACGCAGTATTTT; J: TRBJ2-3; size: NA; D: NA; V: TRBV7-9
CDR3: CATSRDPGTSGNAQFF; DNA: TGTGCCACCAGCAGAGATCCCGGGACTAGCGGGAACGCGCAGTTCTTC; J: TRBJ2-1; size: NA; D: TRBD2; V: TRBV15
CDR3: CASSFWRASSYNEQFF; DNA: TGTGCCAGCAGCTTTTGGCGGGCCAGCTCCTACAATGAGCAGTTCTTC; J: TRBJ2-1; size: once; D: NA; V: TRBV11-2